This TCR beta chain was captured in a study of T-cell memory formation after mild COVID-19. Study-wide results and caveats: Day 15 to 85 contracting clones showed balanced CD4/CD8; day 15 to 37 expanders favored CD4+. Contracting CD4+ clones sat mainly in CM and EM; CD8+ in EMRA. In second-wave clones peaking day 37, SARS-CoV-2 specificity remained unconfirmed.

A word on this clonotype: What it recognizes is unknown.

MiXCR was run by TCRdb on the 5' RACE reads, yielding one entry per CDR3 protein. Of fewer than 75,000 distinct CDR3 sequences listed, 12% were seen once; the top ten hold around a quarter. With 7 bases removed from V and 0 bases from J, the gap between germline ends came to 19 bases. The CDR3 runs to 16 residues. Germline loops: CDR1 SGDLS, CDR2 YYNGEE. This rearrangement joins TRBV9 to TRBJ1-2, with D maybe TRBD1 (6 bases). The receptor's source is a man aged 18 to 30 who had mild COVID-19 (a few samples of this study predate the infection). Cell type and time point are not known. Sequenced sample: PBMCs or a T cell subset sorted from them (not recorded which). CDR3 DNA: TGTGCCAGCCAGCCCCGACAGGATACCACTAACTATGGCTACACCTTC. Translating it yields CASQPRQDTTNYGYTF.